This T cell receptor beta chain comes out of a study of blood T cell repertoires in COVID-19. Looking at the study overall: Specimens from acute and convalescent COVID-19 originated in the United States, Italy and Spain. T cells, B-cell-depleted T cells, or PBMCs provided the cDNA or gDNA that served as material.

As regards this clone: The sample carries other DNA sequences with the same CDR3.

Per the original methods: Quantification of nucleated cells was approximated via reference gene primer amplification. Sequenced by immunoSEQ multiplex PCR; TCRdb stores in-frame clones only, minus some. The V and J calls and clone size come from that table; D and trimming were worked out from the DNA. The sample yields about 26,000 clones, approximately 90% seen once. V lost 1 base and J lost 4, with 7 bases in between. From germline, CDR1 is LGHDT and CDR2 YNNKEL (reference sequence). CDR3 length equals 13 residues. The sequenced material came from peripheral blood. The receptor was isolated from a human donor in a cohort sampled during active COVID-19. The genes are TRBV3-1 (or the pseudogene TRBV3-2) and TRBJ1-2; D is undetermined. CDR3 nucleotide sequence: TGTGCCAGCAGCCAAGGGCAGGCCTATGGCTACACCTTC. Protein sequence: CASSQGQAYGYTF.